The 15 T cell receptor beta chains listed next were all sequenced from one sample in a study of blood T cell repertoires in COVID-19. Produced via immunoSEQ multiplex PCR; TCRdb's table is partial and in-frame only. The table has about 220,000 clones, about 88% seen once; the top ten hold about 2.6%. The specimen sequenced was PBMCs or T cells enriched from blood (not recorded which). All receptors come from a woman aged 25 to 45 who had recovered from COVID-19.

This clone has a handful of counts. Other DNA sequences in this specimen translate into the identical CDR3. The chain links TRBV5-1 to TRBJ2-5; TRBD2 matches 8 bases. The CDR3 covers 14 residues. With 2 bases clipped from V and 1 base from J, the junction kept 1 base outside the gene matches. Germline V gene data show CDR1 as SGHRS and CDR2 as YFSETQ. CDR3 sequence (DNA): TGCGCCAGCAGCTTAGCGGGGGTCCAAGAGACCCAGTACTTC. Residues: CASSLAGVQETQYF. Filled out from reference TRBV5-1 and TRBJ2-5, the complete variable domain reads KAGVTQTPRYLIKTRGQQVTLSCSPISGHRSVSWYQQTPGQGLQFLFEYFSETQRNKGNFPGRFSGRQFSNSRSEMNVSTLELGDSALYLCASSLAGVQETQYFGPGTRLLVL.

The chain joins TRBV20-1 to TRBJ1-5; tentatively, D is TRBD1 (5 bases). Germline V lookup: CDR1 DFQATT, CDR2 SNEGSKA (reference sequence). V gave up 3 bases and J gave up 0 bases, with 12 bases separating them. This CDR3 spans 15 amino acids. CDR3 DNA sequence: TGCAGTGCTAGTAGGGGTGGCTATAGCAATCAGCCCCAGCATTTT. As protein: CSASRGGYSNQPQHF.

This clone was observed a few times. V is TRBV4-3 and J is TRBJ1-5; no reliable D call. Germline CDR1 is LGHNA and CDR2 is YSLEER. Trimming removed 10 bases from V and 2 bases from J, with 12 bases in between. This CDR3 spans 13 amino acids. This chain's CDR3 is CAKAGFGNQPQHF. The DNA for the CDR3 is TGCGCCAAGGCGGGATTCGGCAATCAGCCCCAGCATTTT.

The genes are TRBV12-3 or TRBV12-4 and TRBJ1-1; D is possibly TRBD1 (6 bases). CDR3 length: 13 amino acids. V shed 6 bases and J shed 10 bases, with 18 bases lying between them. The CDR3 spells CASRDNRARGAFF. The CDR3 DNA is TGTGCCAGCAGAGATAACAGGGCCAGGGGAGCTTTCTTT.

The chain couples TRBV27 to TRBJ1-2, with D unresolved. The CDR3 is 14 amino acids. V was trimmed by 6 bases and J by 11 bases, leaving 22 bases between them. Germline CDR1 reads MNHEY; CDR2 reads SMNVEV (reference sequence). This CDR3 reads CASRVPGEGAGYTF. For the CDR3, the DNA is TGTGCCAGCAGAGTCCCCGGGGAGGGAGCGGGGTACACCTTC.

This rearrangement joins TRBV25-1 to TRBJ1-3, with TRBD1 matching 9 bases. CDR3 length equals 14 residues. With V trimmed by 6 bases and J by 3 bases, 3 bases remained unmatched. From germline, CDR1 is MGHDK and CDR2 SYGVNS. The CDR3 sequence is CASSGTGYGNTIYF. CDR3 DNA: TGTGCCAGCAGCGGGACAGGGTATGGAAACACCATATATTTT. The whole variable domain, filled in from reference TRBV25-1 and TRBJ1-3, reads EADIYQTPRYLVIGTGKKITLECSQTMGHDKMYWYQQDPGMELHLIHYSYGVNSTEKGDLSSESTVSRIRTEHFPLTLESARPSHTSQYLCASSGTGYGNTIYFGEGSWLTVV.

CDR3 coding DNA: TGCGCCAGCAGCTTGGAGTCAGGGTACTACGAGCAGTACTTC. It encodes CASSLESGYYEQYF. V and J are TRBV5-1 and TRBJ2-7, with D possibly being TRBD1 (5 bases). The germline CDR1 and CDR2 sequences are SGHRS and YFSETQ. The CDR3 runs to 14 residues. With 0 bases removed from V and 3 bases from J, the gap between germline ends came to 10 bases.

This clone appeared a single time. The chain uses TRBV9 and TRBJ2-5, with 10 bases aligning to TRBD2. J was trimmed by 2 bases and V by 0 bases; bases with no gene match: 7. CDR3 length equals 17 residues. Germline V lookup: CDR1 SGDLS, CDR2 YYNGEE. This chain's CDR3 is CASSVGGSGGGQETQYF. The CDR3 DNA reads TGTGCCAGCAGCGTAGGAGGCAGCGGGGGGGGACAAGAGACCCAGTACTTC.

The rearrangement joins TRBV7-8 to TRBJ2-1; 10 nucleotides match TRBD1. The CDR3 is 16 residues long. Germline V lookup: CDR1 SGHVS, CDR2 FQNEAQ. The junction had 14 bases not matched to a gene; V was cut back by 5 bases and J by 10 bases. CDR3 bases: TGTGCCAGCAGCGCAGACTTGGGACAGGGGACTGGGGAGCAGTTCTTC. It yields the protein CASSADLGQGTGEQFF.

The J gene is TRBJ2-2, the V gene TRBV10-3, with 11 bases lining up with TRBD2. After removal of 4 bases from V and 8 bases from J, the junction contained 9 bases not matched to a gene. Germline V gene data show CDR1 as ENHRY and CDR2 as SYGVKD. This CDR3 comprises 16 residues. The CDR3 here is CAISVTGTSGGGELFF. The CDR3 DNA reads TGTGCCATCAGTGTCACCGGGACTAGCGGTGGGGGGGAGCTGTTTTTT.

The chain links TRBV19 to TRBJ2-7, with 7 bases that match TRBD1. CDR1 is LNHDA and CDR2 is SQIVND in the germline V gene (reference sequence). Trimming took 2 bases from V and 1 from J; bases not matched to a gene: 11. The CDR3 has 17 residues. The CDR3 DNA is TGTGCCAGTAGTATAACGCCAATGGACAGGAGATCCTACGAGCAGTACTTC. The encoded protein is CASSITPMDRRSYEQYF.

The chain recombines TRBV5-8 with TRBJ1-4; 7 bases align to TRBD1. The trim removed 0 bases at V and 8 bases at J, leaving 7 bases unmatched. The CDR3 has 15 amino acids. Germline V CDR1 and CDR2: SGHTS, YDEGEE. Here the CDR3 reads CASSLAVGTEEKLFF. The DNA for the CDR3 is TGTGCCAGCAGCTTGGCGGTCGGGACAGAAGAAAAACTGTTTTTT. Drawing the rest from reference TRBV5-8 and TRBJ1-4, the complete variable domain is EAGVTQSPTHLIKTRGQQATLRCSPISGHTSVYWYQQALGLGLQFLLWYDEGEERNRGNFPPRFSGRQFPNYSSELNVNALELEDSALYLCASSLAVGTEEKLFFGSGTQLSVL.

This clone was found once. The chain's CDR3 is CASSDRVNTEAFF. In nucleotides, the CDR3 is TGTGCCAGCAGTGACAGGGTGAACACTGAAGCTTTCTTT. The chain combines TRBV5-8 with TRBJ1-1, with 7 bases identical to TRBD1. Germline V gene data show CDR1 as SGHTS and CDR2 as YDEGEE. Trimming removed 5 bases from V and 0 bases from J; junction bases left unmatched: 1. This CDR3 contains 13 residues.

The chain combines TRBV19 with TRBJ2-2, with 11 bases matching TRBD1. This CDR3 has 16 amino acids. V dropped 8 bases and J dropped 4; count of bases not matched to a gene: 9. The V gene's germline CDR1 is LNHDA and CDR2 SQIVND (reference sequence). CDR3 protein: CASSGAGTGGTGELFF. In nucleotides, the CDR3 is TGTGCCAGTTCGGGGGCCGGGACAGGGGGCACCGGGGAGCTGTTTTTT.

The chain combines TRBV2 with TRBJ1-2, with D tentatively TRBD1 (5 bases). V was clipped by 2 bases and J by 7 bases, with 14 bases between them. CDR3 length: 14 amino acids. Germline V lookup: CDR1 SNHLY, CDR2 FYNNEI. CDR3 loop: CASSESLLGGGYTF. The CDR3 region has the DNA TGTGCCAGCAGTGAAAGCCTACTCGGGGGTGGCTACACCTTC.